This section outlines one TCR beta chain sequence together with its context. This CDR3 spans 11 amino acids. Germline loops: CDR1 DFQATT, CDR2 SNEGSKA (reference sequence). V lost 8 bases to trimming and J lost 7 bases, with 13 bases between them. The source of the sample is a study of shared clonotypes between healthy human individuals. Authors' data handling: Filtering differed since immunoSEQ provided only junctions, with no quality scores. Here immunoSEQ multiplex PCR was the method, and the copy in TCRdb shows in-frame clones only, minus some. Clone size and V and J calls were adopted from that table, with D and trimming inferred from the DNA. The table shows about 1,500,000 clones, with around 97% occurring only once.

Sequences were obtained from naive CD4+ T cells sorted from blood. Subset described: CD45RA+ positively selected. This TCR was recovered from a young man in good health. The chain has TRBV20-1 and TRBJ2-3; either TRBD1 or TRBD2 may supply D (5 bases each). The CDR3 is CSYGGGHTQYF. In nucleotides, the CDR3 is TGCAGTTATGGGGGTGGGCATACGCAGTATTTT.